A single sample is the source of the 9 T cell receptor beta chains below, sequenced in a study of T cell repertoires in cytomegalovirus infection. TCRdb ran MiXCR on the reads and lists one entry per CDR3 protein. The repertoire holds approximately 750,000 distinct CDR3 sequences, with roughly a third as singletons. Sequenced input: PBMCs. Receptor source: a human donor in good health (CMV status not recorded). Some clones in this sample may be carry-over from other donors' samples.

The V call is TRBV7-3, the J call TRBJ2-5; no definite D call. Germline values: CDR1 SGHTA, CDR2 FQGTGA. The CDR3 is made up of 15 amino acids. V was trimmed by 2 bases and J by 2 bases, leaving 12 bases between them. In DNA, the CDR3 is TGTGCCAGCAGCTTATCCAGATCTCGTCAAGAGACCCAGTACTTC. It encodes CASSLSRSRQETQYF.

The rearrangement joins TRBV6-4 to TRBJ2-5, with 8 bases aligning to TRBD1. V dropped 2 bases and J dropped 9; count of bases not matched to a gene: 11. Looked up from germline, CDR1 is MRHNA and CDR2 is SNTAGT. The CDR3 is made up of 15 amino acids. The chain's CDR3 is CASSDGVGTGRPQYF. DNA of the CDR3: TGTGCCAGCAGTGACGGGGTTGGGACAGGAAGGCCCCAGTACTTC.

The chain carries TRBV24-1 and TRBJ2-2, with D perhaps matching TRBD1 or TRBD2 (5 bases each). Per the germline V gene, CDR1 is KGHDR and CDR2 is SFDVKD. The CDR3 is 18 amino acids. V was trimmed by 9 bases and J by 2 bases, leaving 24 bases between them. CDR3 nucleotide sequence: TGTGCCACCGAGAGCCGTCTGGCCGGGACCATCAACACCGGGGAGCTGTTTTTT. Amino acid sequence: CATESRLAGTINTGELFF.

The chain employs TRBV7-6 and TRBJ2-5; a weak D match, TRBD1 (6 bases). This CDR3 is 15 amino acids long. CDR1 and CDR2 from the germline V gene are SGHVS and FNYEAQ. Between the trimmed V and J ends, which lost 5 bases and 0 bases, there was a span of 13 bases. CDR3 sequence (DNA): TGTGCCAGCAGCGCCTCGACAGGCAACCAAGAGACCCAGTACTTC. Amino acids: CASSASTGNQETQYF.

The J gene is TRBJ2-7, the V gene TRBV12-3 or TRBV12-4; the match to TRBD1 covers 12 bases. The CDR3 extends over 14 amino acids. The V gene end was trimmed by 10 bases and the J gene end by 7 bases; junction bases not matched to a gene: 11. CDR3 DNA: TGTGCCATCGCCATTGGGGACAGGGGGCTTGAGCAGTACTTC. Translating it yields CAIAIGDRGLEQYF.

This rearrangement joins TRBV6-2 or TRBV6-3 to TRBJ2-1; 10 bases match TRBD2. This CDR3 comprises 14 residues. From germline, CDR1 is MNHEY and CDR2 SVGEGT. The V gene end was trimmed by 7 bases and the J gene end by 4 bases; junction bases not matched to a gene: 4. CDR3 sequence (DNA): TGTGCCAGCACACTAGCGGGAAAATACAATGAGCAGTTCTTC. This gives the protein CASTLAGKYNEQFF.

In this sample, this clonotype turned up a few times. The chain couples TRBV11-2 to TRBJ2-1; D unresolved. V dropped 1 base and J dropped 6 bases, with 10 bases sitting between them. CDR1 and CDR2 (germline): SGHAT, FQNNGV. This CDR3 region has 14 residues. The DNA for the CDR3 is TGTGCCAGCAGCTTAGGGGCGCTTGCCAATGAGCAGTTCTTC. This encodes CASSLGALANEQFF.

The V call is TRBV7-9, the J call TRBJ1-5, with 7 bases matching TRBD1. Per germline, CDR1 SEHNR and CDR2 FQNEAQ (reference sequence). The ends lost 5 bases at V and 5 bases at J; junction bases unmatched: 9. The CDR3 runs 15 residues. The CDR3 DNA sequence: TGTGCCAGCAGCCCCCCCGGGACAGCCGATCAGCCCCAGCATTTT. Translating gives CASSPPGTADQPQHF.

This clonotype was recorded a few times. The V and J genes are TRBV28 and TRBJ1-1, with D hard to call. The CDR3 totals 14 residues. V was pared by 7 bases and J by 1 base, with 13 bases between. Germline V gene data show CDR1 as MDHEN and CDR2 as SYDVKM. As DNA, the CDR3 is TGTGCCAGCACGAACCGGCGGGAGAACACTGAAGCTTTCTTT. Protein product: CASTNRRENTEAFF.